These 14 T cell receptor beta chains were all obtained from the same sample, sequenced in a study of T cells in localized non-small cell lung cancer. Generated by immunoSEQ multiplex PCR, the TCRdb table keeps only in-frame clones and is missing some. The data contain some 2,000 clones, about 32% of them singletons. Sequencing used normal lung tissue next to the tumor, obtained before any cancer treatment. These receptor sequences come from a male donor older than 55 with stage III squamous cell lung carcinoma.

Regarding this clone: At one end, the junction sequence differs from germline, possibly due to a read error. The V and J genes are TRBV6-8 and TRBJ2-5; 7 bases map to TRBD1. Per germline, CDR1 MNHGY and CDR2 SAAAGT. The CDR3 spans 14 residues. CDR3 in amino acids: CAISAGQVKETQYF. DNA of the CDR3: TGTGCCATCAGTGCTGGACAGGTAAAAGAGACCCAGTACTTC.

A few counts support this clone. The rearrangement joins TRBV7-6 to TRBJ2-5; D call uncertain. The CDR3 extends over 16 amino acids. The ends were cut back, 5 bases at V and 5 bases at J, with 21 bases in the middle. Germline lookup yields CDR1 SGHVS and CDR2 FNYEAQ. The CDR3 nucleotides are TGTGCCAGCAGCCCAGGCGGATGGCTTAGCCGGGAGACCCAGTACTTC. It encodes CASSPGGWLSRETQYF. The full variable domain, with the rest looked up from reference TRBV7-6 and TRBJ2-5, is GAGVSQSPRYKVTKRGQDVALRCDPISGHVSLYWYRQALGQGPEFLTYFNYEAQQDKSGLPNDRFSAERPEGSISTLTIQRTEQRDSAMYRCASSPGGWLSRETQYFGPGTRLLVL.

This clone was detected only once. The chain uses TRBV29-1 and TRBJ2-2, with D tentatively TRBD1 (5 bases). CDR3 length: 15 amino acids. Trimming shortened V by 7 bases and J by 3 bases, and 18 bases separated the two germline ends. The V gene's germline CDR1 is SQVTM and CDR2 ANQGSEA. The CDR3 nucleotides read TGCAGCGCCGCAAGGGGAAGCGTGGACACCGGGGAGCTGTTTTTT. Amino acids: CSAARGSVDTGELFF.

This clone was recorded a few times. The chain recombines TRBV6-7 with TRBJ1-1; weak D call: TRBD1 (5 bases). TRBV6-7 is identified as an open reading frame with a role that is uncertain. The ends were cut back, 7 bases at V and 4 bases at J, with 16 bases in the middle. The CDR3 spans 14 residues. CDR3 nucleotides: TGTGCCAGCACCTTGGGGCAGGAGGTCACTGAAGCTTTCTTT. It is translated as CASTLGQEVTEAFF.

CDR3: CASSPTEGKKLFF. The CDR3 DNA sequence: TGTGCCAGCTCACCGACCGAGGGGAAAAAACTGTTTTTT. The J gene is TRBJ1-4, the V gene TRBV18; perhaps TRBD1 as D (5 bases). From germline, CDR1 is KGHSH and CDR2 LQKENI. The CDR3 consists of 13 residues. Between the trimmed V and J ends, which lost 3 bases and 9 bases, there was a span of 11 bases.

This chain links TRBV9 with TRBJ2-1, with D possibly TRBD2 on 6 matching bases. Germline V CDR1 and CDR2: SGDLS, YYNGEE. This CDR3 spans 15 amino acids. Trimming shortened V by 3 bases and J by 0 bases, and 10 bases separated the two germline ends. The DNA for the CDR3 is TGTGCCAGCAGCGCCGCGGGGAGCTCCTACAATGAGCAGTTCTTC. Translated, it gives CASSAAGSSYNEQFF.

This chain joins TRBV30 and TRBJ1-6, with 7 bases identical to TRBD1. The junction had 8 bases not matched to a gene; V was cut back by 3 bases and J by 6 bases. This CDR3 has 15 amino acids. Germline V gene lookup returns CDR1 GTSNPN and CDR2 SVGIG (reference sequence). DNA for the CDR3: TGTGCCTGGAGCCCGTTACAGGGGCTTAATTCACCCCTCCACTTT. Translating it yields CAWSPLQGLNSPLHF. The full variable domain, its missing parts supplied by reference TRBV30 and TRBJ1-6, is SQTIHQWPATLVQPVGSPLSLECTVEGTSNPNLYWYRQAAGRGLQLLFYSVGIGQISSEVPQNLSASRPQDRQFILSSKKLLLSDSGFYLCAWSPLQGLNSPLHFGNGTRLTVT.

By sample fraction, this clone is medium-sized (0.01 to 0.1%). This chain joins TRBV6-8 and TRBJ2-1; weak D call: TRBD1 (5 bases). Germline assignment: CDR1 MNHGY and CDR2 SAAAGT. CDR3 length equals 13 residues. The V and J ends lost 2 bases and 4 bases respectively, with 6 bases between them. Here the CDR3 reads CASSYDSYNEQFF. In DNA, the CDR3 is TGTGCCAGCAGTTACGACAGTTACAATGAGCAGTTCTTC.

The chain combines TRBV11-3 with TRBJ1-1, with D maybe TRBD1 (5 bases). This CDR3 spans 16 amino acids. The germline gives CDR1 SGHNT, CDR2 YENEEA. Trimming shortened V by 5 bases and J by 3 bases, and 19 bases separated the two germline ends. DNA of the CDR3: TGTGCCAGCAGCCGAAGAGGGGCTGGTGAGCACACTGAAGCTTTCTTT. This codes for CASSRRGAGEHTEAFF.

The chain combines TRBV18 with TRBJ2-2; no definite D call. The germline gives CDR1 KGHSH, CDR2 LQKENI. There are 12 residues in the CDR3. V shed 2 bases and J shed 5 bases, with 3 bases lying between them. In DNA, the CDR3 is TGTGCCAGCTCACCAGGTACCGGGGAGCTGTTTTTT. Protein sequence: CASSPGTGELFF.

V is TRBV6-8 and J is TRBJ1-5; weak D call: TRBD1 (5 bases). The ends were cut back, 4 bases at V and 0 bases at J, with 13 bases in the middle. The length of the CDR3 is 16 residues. Germline CDR1 and CDR2: MNHGY and SAAAGT. CDR3 bases: TGTGCCAGCAGTTCTAGGAGAGGGGCTAGCAATCAGCCCCAGCATTTT. Residues: CASSSRRGASNQPQHF.

This chain links TRBV30 with TRBJ1-2; D not certain. V dropped 3 bases and J dropped 4 bases, with 9 bases sitting between them. CDR1 is GTSNPN, CDR2 SVGIG, per germline (reference sequence). This CDR3 contains 12 residues. The CDR3 sequence: CAWSEIGYGYTF. The CDR3, as DNA: TGTGCCTGGAGCGAGATAGGCTATGGCTACACCTTC. Filled out from reference TRBV30 and TRBJ1-2, the complete variable domain reads SQTIHQWPATLVQPVGSPLSLECTVEGTSNPNLYWYRQAAGRGLQLLFYSVGIGQISSEVPQNLSASRPQDRQFILSSKKLLLSDSGFYLCAWSEIGYGYTFGSGTRLTVV.

The rearrangement joins TRBV9 to TRBJ1-6; the D gene is possibly TRBD1 (5 bases). V lost 1 base, J lost 8 bases, and 10 bases lay in between. The CDR3 is 14 amino acids. CDR1 and CDR2 (germline): SGDLS, YYNGEE. CDR3 protein: CASSVRGSDSPLHF. The DNA of the CDR3 is TGTGCCAGCAGCGTACGGGGCTCTGATTCACCCCTCCACTTT. The full variable domain, in which reference TRBV9 and TRBJ1-6 provide the parts outside the CDR3, is DSGVTQTPKHLITATGQRVTLRCSPRSGDLSVYWYQQSLDQGLQFLIQYYNGEERAKGNILERFSAQQFPDLHSELNLSSLELGDSALYFCASSVRGSDSPLHFGNGTRLTVT.

CDR3 sequence reads: CASSIPGQGARQPQHF. The CDR3 region has the DNA TGTGCCAGTAGTATACCGGGACAGGGGGCTCGTCAGCCCCAGCATTTT. The chain carries TRBV19 and TRBJ1-5, with 12 bases matching TRBD1. Germline values: CDR1 LNHDA, CDR2 SQIVND (reference sequence). CDR3 length equals 16 residues. J gave up 6 bases and V 2 bases, and 5 bases lay outside the gene matches. Complete variable domain (other parts from reference TRBV19 and TRBJ1-5): DGGITQSPKYLFRKEGQNVTLSCEQNLNHDAMYWYRQDPGQGLRLIYYSQIVNDFQKGDIAEGYSVSREKKESFPLTVTSAQKNPTAFYLCASSIPGQGARQPQHFGDGTRLSIL.